Detailed here is one T cell receptor (beta chain). This entry is derived from a study of CD8 T cells in Susac syndrome. Germline V gene data show CDR1 as SGHAT and CDR2 as FQNNGV. The V gene end was trimmed by 5 bases and the J gene end by 7 bases; junction bases not matched to a gene: 7. CDR3 length: 14 amino acids. Random hexamers primed reverse transcription of about 0.45 to 1 ug RNA. MiXCR, run by TCRdb on the immunoSEQ multiplex PCR reads, gives a single entry per CDR3 protein. The sample has about 120,000 distinct CDR3 sequences, about nine tenths seen once. The source material was CD4+ T cells from PBMCs. The sequence came from a human donor in good health. The gene calls are TRBV11-2 and TRBJ2-2, with 7 bases identical to TRBD2. CDR3 sequence reads: CASSLQRELGELFF. CDR3 DNA sequence: TGTGCCAGCAGCCTACAGCGGGAACTCGGGGAGCTGTTTTTT.